The clone carrying this T cell receptor beta chain was observed a few times. The antigen remains unidentified. V lost 4 bases and J lost 1; bases outside the gene matches: 13. The CDR3 runs 18 residues. CDR1 and CDR2 from the germline V gene are SNHLY and FYNNEI. The sample is drawn from a study of CD8 T cells in ankylosing spondylitis. In TCRdb, the 5' RACE reads were re-called with MiXCR into one record per CDR3 protein. The data hold about 750,000 distinct CDR3 sequences, with around a fifth observed a single time. Study-wide points: A TCR beta motif made of 7 to 9 highly homologous variants seemed typical of ankylosing spondylitis blood.

The rearrangement uses TRBV2 and TRBJ2-5; 9 nucleotides align to TRBD2. This TCR came from a male donor with ankylosing spondylitis. The source material was blood, either unsorted or a sorted T cell fraction (not recorded which). The CDR3 spells CASSGFSTSGGFQETQYF. CDR3 in DNA: TGTGCCAGCAGTGGGTTTTCAACCAGCGGGGGGTTCCAAGAGACCCAGTACTTC.